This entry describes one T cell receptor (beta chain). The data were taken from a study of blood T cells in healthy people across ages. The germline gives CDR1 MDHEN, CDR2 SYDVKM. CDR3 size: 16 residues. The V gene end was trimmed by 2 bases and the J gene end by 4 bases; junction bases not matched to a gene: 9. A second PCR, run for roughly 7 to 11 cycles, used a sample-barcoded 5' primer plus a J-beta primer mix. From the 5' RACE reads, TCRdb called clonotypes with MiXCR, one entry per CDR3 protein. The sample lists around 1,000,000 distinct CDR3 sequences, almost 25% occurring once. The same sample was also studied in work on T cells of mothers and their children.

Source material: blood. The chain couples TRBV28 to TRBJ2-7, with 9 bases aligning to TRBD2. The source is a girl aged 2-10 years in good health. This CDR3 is CASSLISLAGIYEQYF. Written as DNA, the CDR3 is TGTGCCAGCAGTTTAATCTCCCTAGCGGGGATTTACGAGCAGTACTTC.